A selection of T cell receptor beta chains follows, all from one sample in a study of ipilimumab plus nivolumab after autologous stem cell transplantation. This table comes from immunoSEQ multiplex PCR, and its TCRdb copy is limited to in-frame clones, with some not included. Altogether more than 20,000 clones are present, 70% to 80% being singletons, with the ten largest covering around 18%. The sample was PBMCs, taken in a trial of ipilimumab plus nivolumab as post-transplant consolidation. The receptor source for this set is a male donor with diffuse large B-cell lymphoma. CDR3s include the opening cysteine and the closing phenylalanine or tryptophan.

CDR3: CASSRTGGLLETQYF; J: TRBJ2-5; V: TRBV5-6
CDR3: CASSLVGTGPETQYF; J: TRBJ2-5; V: TRBV7-2
CDR3: CASSLYGGTNYGYTF; J: TRBJ1-2; V: TRBV5-5
CDR3: CASSLGQGITDTQYF; J: TRBJ2-3; V: TRBV7-2
CDR3: CASSRTQGYEQYF; J: TRBJ2-7; V: TRBV6-5
CDR3: CASSSRTGNNEQFF; J: TRBJ2-1; V: TRBV7-6
CDR3: CATGTGFSGELFF; J: TRBJ2-2; V: TRBV28
CDR3: CASSLGQGLYGYTF; J: TRBJ1-2; V: TRBV5-1
CDR3: CASSSTGPYEQYF; J: TRBJ2-7; V: TRBV28
CDR3: CASSPGASTNEKLFF; J: TRBJ1-4; V: TRBV5-1
CDR3: CASSSRGQILRGQPQHF; J: TRBJ1-5; V: TRBV13
CDR3: CASSESGGPEAFF; J: TRBJ1-1; V: TRBV10-1
CDR3: CASSLSGNGATNEKLFF; J: TRBJ1-4; V: TRBV7-9
CDR3: CASSPAVDTQYF; J: TRBJ2-3; V: TRBV18
CDR3: CASSSTSTGTVNEKLFF; J: TRBJ1-4; V: TRBV28
CDR3: CASSSGGQSYEQYF; J: TRBJ2-7; V: TRBV27
CDR3: CASSSPSLNQGSNYGYTF; J: TRBJ1-2; V: TRBV7-8
CDR3: CASSLGYQPQHF; J: TRBJ1-5; V: TRBV13
CDR3: CATRPLEGRGNEKLFF; J: TRBJ1-4; V: TRBV15
CDR3: CASSVYGNEQYF; J: TRBJ2-7; V: TRBV9
CDR3: CVGLPSSNEKLFF; J: TRBJ1-4; V: TRBV2
CDR3: CASRRDRGVDQPQHF; J: TRBJ1-5; V: TRBV6-5
CDR3: CASSPPGGVETQYF; J: TRBJ2-5; V: TRBV9
CDR3: CASSYRQGALEQYF; J: TRBJ2-7; V: TRBV6-5